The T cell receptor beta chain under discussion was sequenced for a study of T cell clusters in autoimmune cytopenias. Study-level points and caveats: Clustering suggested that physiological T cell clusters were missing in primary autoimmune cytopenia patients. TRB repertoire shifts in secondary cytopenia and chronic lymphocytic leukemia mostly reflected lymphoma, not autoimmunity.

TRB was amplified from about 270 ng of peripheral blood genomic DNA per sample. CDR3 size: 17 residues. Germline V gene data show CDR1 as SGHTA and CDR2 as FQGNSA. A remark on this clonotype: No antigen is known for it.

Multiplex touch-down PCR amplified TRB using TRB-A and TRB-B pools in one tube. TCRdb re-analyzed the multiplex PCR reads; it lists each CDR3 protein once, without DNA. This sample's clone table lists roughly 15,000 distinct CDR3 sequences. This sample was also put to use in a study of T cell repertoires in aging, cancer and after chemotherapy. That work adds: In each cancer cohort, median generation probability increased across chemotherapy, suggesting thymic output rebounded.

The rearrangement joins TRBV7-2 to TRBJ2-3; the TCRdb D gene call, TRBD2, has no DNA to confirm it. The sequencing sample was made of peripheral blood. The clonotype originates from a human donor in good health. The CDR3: CASSSRRTSGRVDTQYF.